The 18 T cell receptor beta chains listed next were all sequenced from one sample in a study of control samples from healthy donors and cancer patients. Method: immunoSEQ multiplex PCR; TCRdb's copy keeps in-frame clones and lacks some. The repertoire holds tens of thousands of clones, with around nine tenths as singletons. Sequencing was performed on blood. These receptors were collected from a man in his fifties or sixties in good health.

This clone was picked up one time. The chain carries TRBV6-6 and TRBJ1-1; D gene uncertain. Germline loops: CDR1 MNHNY, CDR2 SVGAGI (reference sequence). V lost 6 bases and J lost 8, with 10 bases in between. The CDR3 covers 11 residues. CDR3 protein: CASRELAEAFF. DNA of the CDR3: TGTGCCAGCAGGGAGTTAGCCGAAGCTTTCTTT.

This chain joins TRBV7-2 and TRBJ2-3; 7 nucleotides match TRBD2. The CDR3 runs 15 residues. From germline, CDR1 is SGHTA and CDR2 FQGNSA. The ends lost 5 bases at V and 5 bases at J; junction bases unmatched: 10. The CDR3 nucleotides are TGTGCCAGCAGCCCCCGGACTAGGAAGGGAGATACGCAGTATTTT. It yields the protein CASSPRTRKGDTQYF.

CDR3 protein: CATSDFTDGTGTKIYSYEQYF. CDR3 nucleotides: TGTGCCACCAGTGATTTCACCGATGGGACAGGGACCAAAATTTACTCCTACGAGCAGTACTTC. The chain employs TRBV24-1 and TRBJ2-7; TRBD1 matches 9 bases. Per germline, CDR1 KGHDR and CDR2 SFDVKD. The CDR3 has 21 amino acids. J lost 0 bases, V lost 1 base, and 18 bases had no gene match.

This chain connects TRBV28 to TRBJ2-1; tentative D call: TRBD1 (6 bases). CDR1 is MDHEN and CDR2 is SYDVKM in the germline V gene. Trimming pared 3 bases from V and 5 bases from J, leaving 17 bases between. This CDR3 is built from 16 residues. CDR3 DNA sequence: TGTGCCAGCAGTTTTGTAGGGCAGGGGACCGACAATGAGCAGTTCTTC. It specifies CASSFVGQGTDNEQFF.

V usage is TRBV30 and J usage is TRBJ2-2, with 7 bases aligning to TRBD1. This CDR3 is built from 15 residues. V lost 3 bases, J lost 5 bases, and 9 bases stayed unmatched. Germline CDR1 GTSNPN, CDR2 SVGIG (reference sequence). The CDR3 region is CAWSRGTPGTGELFF. CDR3 in DNA: TGTGCCTGGAGCAGGGGGACACCAGGGACCGGGGAGCTGTTTTTT. Drawing the rest from reference TRBV30 and TRBJ2-2, the complete variable domain is SQTIHQWPATLVQPVGSPLSLECTVEGTSNPNLYWYRQAAGRGLQLLFYSVGIGQISSEVPQNLSASRPQDRQFILSSKKLLLSDSGFYLCAWSRGTPGTGELFFGEGSRLTVL.

The chain links TRBV27 to TRBJ1-2, with 8 bases identical to TRBD1. The V gene's germline CDR1 is MNHEY and CDR2 SMNVEV (reference sequence). CDR3 length: 15 amino acids. Germline trimming cut 6 bases from V and 0 bases from J; bases unmatched to any gene: 6. The CDR3 DNA reads TGTGCCAGCAGACTGGGACAGGCCTCTAACTATGGCTACACCTTC. It codes for CASRLGQASNYGYTF.

This chain links TRBV6-5 with TRBJ2-1, with TRBD2 matching over 10 bases. The germline V gene encodes CDR1 MNHEY and CDR2 SVGAGI. V shed 6 bases and J 0 bases; nucleotides not matched to a gene: 2. The CDR3 is 15 residues long. The CDR3 loop is CASRRLAGSYNEQFF. The CDR3 coding sequence is TGTGCCAGCAGAAGACTAGCGGGCTCCTACAATGAGCAGTTCTTC.

V gene TRBV9 combines with J gene TRBJ1-1; 8 bases are a match to TRBD1. J was trimmed by 5 bases and V by 5 bases; bases with no gene match: 11. Germline V CDR1 and CDR2: SGDLS, YYNGEE. The CDR3 consists of 15 residues. DNA for the CDR3: TGTGCCAGCAGTCTGACAGGGGAGGGGAAGACTGAAGCTTTCTTT. It codes for CASSLTGEGKTEAFF.

This chain links TRBV4-1 with TRBJ1-3, with a weak D call TRBD1 (5 bases). This CDR3 comprises 15 residues. Germline CDR1 reads MGHRA; CDR2 reads YSYEKL. Trimming removed 0 bases at V and 5 bases at J, with 11 bases between. The CDR3: CASSQDSTGRNTIYF. The CDR3 nucleotides are TGCGCCAGCAGCCAAGATAGCACAGGCAGAAACACCATATATTTT.

V gene TRBV4-1 combines with J gene TRBJ1-4; tentatively, D is TRBD1 (5 bases). Germline V CDR1 and CDR2: MGHRA, YSYEKL. Trimming removed 4 bases at V and 5 bases at J, with 11 bases between. The CDR3 covers 14 residues. CDR3 nucleotides: TGCGCCAGCAGCCCGACAGAAACAAATGAAAAACTGTTTTTT. Its translation is CASSPTETNEKLFF.

The CDR3 sequence: CASGLNSYEQYF. The CDR3, as DNA: TGTGCTAGTGGTTTGAACAGCTACGAGCAGTACTTC. The chain recombines TRBV12-5 with TRBJ2-7; D uncertain. Per germline, CDR1 LGHNT and CDR2 FRNRAP. V was shortened by 2 bases and J by 3 bases, with 5 bases between the two germline ends. The CDR3 is 12 residues long.

The CDR3 coding sequence is TGTGCCAGCAGCCCCTGGACAGGGAGCTCCTACGAGCAGTACTTC. Its protein is CASSPWTGSSYEQYF. The V gene is TRBV5-4, the J gene TRBJ2-7; 8 nucleotides agree with TRBD1. This CDR3 spans 15 amino acids. CDR1 and CDR2 (germline): SGHNT, YYREEE (reference sequence). The J segment lost 0 bases and the V segment lost 4 bases, leaving 6 bases of the junction unmatched.

The chain couples TRBV3-1 (or the pseudogene TRBV3-2) to TRBJ1-2, with TRBD1 identical over 7 bases. The germline gives CDR1 LGHDT, CDR2 YNNKEL (reference sequence). The CDR3 runs to 16 residues. V shed 0 bases and J 4 bases; nucleotides not matched to a gene: 8. The CDR3 loop reads CASSQDLRTGGYGYTF. The CDR3 region has the DNA TGTGCCAGCAGCCAAGATCTTAGGACAGGAGGCTATGGCTACACCTTC.

The V and J genes are TRBV5-1 and TRBJ1-1; 7 nucleotides align to TRBD1. This CDR3 region has 13 residues. The V segment lost 3 bases and the J segment 4 bases; nucleotides outside the gene matches: 3. Looked up from germline, CDR1 is SGHRS and CDR2 is YFSETQ. For the CDR3, the DNA is TGCGCCAGCAGCTGGGCAGGGGGCACTGAAGCTTTCTTT. Translation gives CASSWAGGTEAFF.

The chain employs TRBV9 and TRBJ1-2; unclear D gene. The CDR3 contains 13 residues. Germline assignment: CDR1 SGDLS and CDR2 YYNGEE. V was clipped by 0 bases and J by 8 bases, with 11 bases between them. CDR3 coding DNA: TGTGCCAGCAGCGTAGGAAGAGGAGGAGGCTACACCTTC. It translates to CASSVGRGGGYTF.

The chain links TRBV28 to TRBJ1-2; possible D gene TRBD1, 5 bases. V shed 9 bases and J shed 2 bases, with 10 bases lying between them. The germline CDR1 and CDR2 sequences are MDHEN and SYDVKM. The CDR3 is 12 residues long. As DNA, the CDR3 is TGTGCCAGTGGGGGGTCGAACTATGGCTACACCTTC. As protein: CASGGSNYGYTF.

To note about this clone: Possible read error: a much larger clone is one base away. J is TRBJ1-1 and V is TRBV3-1 (or the pseudogene TRBV3-2); possible D gene TRBD1, 5 bases. V was cut by 5 bases and J by 0 bases, with 7 bases left in between. The germline CDR1 and CDR2 sequences are LGHDT and YNNKEL (reference sequence). The length of the CDR3 is 13 residues. CDR3 in amino acids: CASSSTVNTEAFF. The CDR3 DNA reads TGTGCCAGCAGCTCGACAGTGAACACTGAAGCTTTCTTT.

This clone came up once. This rearrangement joins TRBV4-2 to TRBJ2-1; the D gene is possibly TRBD2 (6 bases). CDR3 length equals 14 residues. Germline V CDR1 and CDR2: LGHNA, YNFKEQ. Trimming removed 4 bases at V and 4 bases at J, with 11 bases between. CDR3 DNA: TGTGCCAGCAGCCCCCGGAGGGATTACAATGAGCAGTTCTTC. Translated, it gives CASSPRRDYNEQFF.